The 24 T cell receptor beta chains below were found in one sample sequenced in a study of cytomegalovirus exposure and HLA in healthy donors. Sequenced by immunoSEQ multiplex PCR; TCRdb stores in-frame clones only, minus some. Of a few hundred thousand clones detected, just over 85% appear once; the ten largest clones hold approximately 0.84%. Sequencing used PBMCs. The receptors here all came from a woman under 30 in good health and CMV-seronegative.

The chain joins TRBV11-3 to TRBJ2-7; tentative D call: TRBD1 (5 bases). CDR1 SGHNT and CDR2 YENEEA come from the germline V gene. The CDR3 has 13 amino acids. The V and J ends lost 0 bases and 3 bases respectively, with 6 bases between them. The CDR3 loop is CASSLEGHYEQYF. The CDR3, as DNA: TGTGCCAGCAGCTTAGAGGGGCACTACGAGCAGTACTTC.

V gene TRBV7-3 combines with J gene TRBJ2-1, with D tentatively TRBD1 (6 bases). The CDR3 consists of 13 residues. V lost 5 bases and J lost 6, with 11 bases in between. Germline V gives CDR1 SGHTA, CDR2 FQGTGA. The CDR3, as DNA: TGTGCCAGCAGCCCACAGGGTGGCAATGAGCAGTTCTTC. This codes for CASSPQGGNEQFF.

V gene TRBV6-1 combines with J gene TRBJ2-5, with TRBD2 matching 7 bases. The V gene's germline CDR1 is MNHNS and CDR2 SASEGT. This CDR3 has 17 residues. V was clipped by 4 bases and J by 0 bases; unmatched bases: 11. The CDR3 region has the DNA TGTGCCAGCAGTGCCGGGCGGGAGCCTAAGTACCAAGAGACCCAGTACTTC. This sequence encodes CASSAGREPKYQETQYF.

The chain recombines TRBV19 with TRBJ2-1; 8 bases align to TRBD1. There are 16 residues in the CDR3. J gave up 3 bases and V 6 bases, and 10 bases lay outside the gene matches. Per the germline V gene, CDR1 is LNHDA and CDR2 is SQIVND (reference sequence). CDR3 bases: TGTGCCAGTAGGACCAAAGACAGGGGAGGCTACAATGAGCAGTTCTTC. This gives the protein CASRTKDRGGYNEQFF.

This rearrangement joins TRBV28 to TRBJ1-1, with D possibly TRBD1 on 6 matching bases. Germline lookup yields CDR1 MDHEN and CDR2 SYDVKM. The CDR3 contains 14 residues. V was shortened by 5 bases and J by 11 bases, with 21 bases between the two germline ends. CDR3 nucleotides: TGTGCCAGCAGTCTCCCCCAGGGGCCACCGAGGGCTTTCTTT. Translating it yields CASSLPQGPPRAFF.

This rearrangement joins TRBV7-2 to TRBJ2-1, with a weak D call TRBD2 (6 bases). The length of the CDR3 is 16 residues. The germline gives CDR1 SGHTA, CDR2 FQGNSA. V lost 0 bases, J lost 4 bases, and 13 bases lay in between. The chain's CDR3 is CASSLARLANYNEQFF. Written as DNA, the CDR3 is TGTGCCAGCAGCTTAGCGAGGCTAGCGAATTACAATGAGCAGTTCTTC.

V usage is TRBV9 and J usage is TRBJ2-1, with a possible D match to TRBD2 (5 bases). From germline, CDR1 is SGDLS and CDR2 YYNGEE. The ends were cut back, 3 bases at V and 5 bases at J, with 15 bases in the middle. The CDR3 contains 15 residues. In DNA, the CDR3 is TGTGCCAGCAGCGCGAGCGGTCTTACGGACAATGAGCAGTTCTTC. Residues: CASSASGLTDNEQFF.

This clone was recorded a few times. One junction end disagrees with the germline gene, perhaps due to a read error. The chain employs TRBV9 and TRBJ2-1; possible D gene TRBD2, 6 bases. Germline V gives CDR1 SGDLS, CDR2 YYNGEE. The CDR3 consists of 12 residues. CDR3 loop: CASSVAGTELFF. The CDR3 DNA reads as TGTGCCAGCAGCGTCGCCGGGACTGAGCTGTTCTTC.

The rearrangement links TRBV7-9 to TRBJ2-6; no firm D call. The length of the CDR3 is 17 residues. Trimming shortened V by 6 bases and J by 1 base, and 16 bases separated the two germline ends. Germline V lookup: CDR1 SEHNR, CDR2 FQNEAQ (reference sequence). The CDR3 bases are TGTGCCAGCAGATCCCCTGGCAGCGCTTCTGGGGCCAACGTCCTGACTTTC. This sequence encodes CASRSPGSASGANVLTF.

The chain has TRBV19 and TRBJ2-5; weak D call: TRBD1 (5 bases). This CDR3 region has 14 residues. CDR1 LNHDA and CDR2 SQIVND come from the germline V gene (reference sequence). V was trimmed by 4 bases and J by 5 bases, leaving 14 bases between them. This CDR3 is CASSNGAVEETQYF. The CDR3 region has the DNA TGTGCCAGTAGTAATGGGGCCGTGGAGGAGACCCAGTACTTC.

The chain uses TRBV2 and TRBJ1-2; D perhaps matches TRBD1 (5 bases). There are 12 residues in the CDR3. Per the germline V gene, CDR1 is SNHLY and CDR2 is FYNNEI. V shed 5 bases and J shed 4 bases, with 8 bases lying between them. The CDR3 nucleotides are TGTGCCAGCAGTCGGGGGGGCTATGGCTACACCTTC. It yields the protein CASSRGGYGYTF.

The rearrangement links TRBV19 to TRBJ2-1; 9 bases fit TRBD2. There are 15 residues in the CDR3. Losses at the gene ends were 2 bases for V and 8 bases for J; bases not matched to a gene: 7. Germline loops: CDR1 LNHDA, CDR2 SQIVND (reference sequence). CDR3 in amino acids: CASSIIAGEYYEQFF. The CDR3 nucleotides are TGTGCCAGTAGTATAATAGCGGGAGAGTACTATGAGCAGTTCTTC.

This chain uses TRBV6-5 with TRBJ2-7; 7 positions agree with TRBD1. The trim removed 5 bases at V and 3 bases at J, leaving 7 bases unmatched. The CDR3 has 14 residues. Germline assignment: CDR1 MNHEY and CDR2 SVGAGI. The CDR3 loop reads CASSIGTARYEQYF. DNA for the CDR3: TGTGCCAGCAGTATCGGGACAGCGCGCTACGAGCAGTACTTC.

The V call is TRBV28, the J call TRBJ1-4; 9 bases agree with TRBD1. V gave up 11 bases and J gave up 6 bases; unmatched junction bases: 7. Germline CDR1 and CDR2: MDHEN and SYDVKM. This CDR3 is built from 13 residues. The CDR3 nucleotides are TGTGCCGTACAACAGGGGGCGGATGAAAAACTGTTTTTT. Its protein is CAVQQGADEKLFF.

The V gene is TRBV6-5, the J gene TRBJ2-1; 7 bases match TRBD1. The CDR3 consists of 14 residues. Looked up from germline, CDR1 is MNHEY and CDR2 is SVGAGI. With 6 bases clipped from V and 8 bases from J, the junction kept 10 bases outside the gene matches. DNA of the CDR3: TGTGCCAGCAGCCCCTCCGAACAGGGGTATGAGCAGTTCTTC. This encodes CASSPSEQGYEQFF.

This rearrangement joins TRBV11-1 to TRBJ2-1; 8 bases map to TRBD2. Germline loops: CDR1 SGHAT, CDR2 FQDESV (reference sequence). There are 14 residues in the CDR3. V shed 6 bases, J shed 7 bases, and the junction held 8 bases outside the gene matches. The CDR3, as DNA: TGTGCCAGCAGGTCCGGGAGGGCCCATAATGAGCAGTTCTTC. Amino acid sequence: CASRSGRAHNEQFF.

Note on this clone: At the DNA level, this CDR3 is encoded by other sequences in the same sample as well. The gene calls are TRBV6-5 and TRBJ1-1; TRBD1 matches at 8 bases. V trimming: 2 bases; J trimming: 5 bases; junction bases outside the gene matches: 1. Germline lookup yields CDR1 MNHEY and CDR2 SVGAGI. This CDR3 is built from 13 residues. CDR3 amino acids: CASSYTGGTEAFF. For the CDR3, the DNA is TGTGCCAGCAGTTACACAGGGGGGACTGAAGCTTTCTTT.

This CDR3 is CASSQDHGPAYEQYF. DNA for the CDR3: TGCGCCAGCAGCCAAGATCATGGGCCTGCCTACGAGCAGTACTTC. V and J are TRBV4-1 and TRBJ2-7; D remains unclear. There are 15 residues in the CDR3. CDR1 and CDR2 from the germline V gene are MGHRA and YSYEKL. Trimming stripped 0 bases from V and 2 bases from J, with 11 bases between.

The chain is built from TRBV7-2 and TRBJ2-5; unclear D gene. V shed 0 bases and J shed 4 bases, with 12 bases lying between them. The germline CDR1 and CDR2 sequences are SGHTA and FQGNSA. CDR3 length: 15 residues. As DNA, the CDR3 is TGTGCCAGCAGCTTAGCATCCGGTCCGATAGAGACCCAGTACTTC. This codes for CASSLASGPIETQYF.

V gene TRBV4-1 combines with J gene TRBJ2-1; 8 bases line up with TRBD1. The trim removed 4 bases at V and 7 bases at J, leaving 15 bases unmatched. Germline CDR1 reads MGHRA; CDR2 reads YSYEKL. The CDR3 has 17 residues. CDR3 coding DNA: TGCGCCAGCAGCCGGCAAGGATGGACAGGGAAGAGGAATGAGCAGTTCTTC. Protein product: CASSRQGWTGKRNEQFF.

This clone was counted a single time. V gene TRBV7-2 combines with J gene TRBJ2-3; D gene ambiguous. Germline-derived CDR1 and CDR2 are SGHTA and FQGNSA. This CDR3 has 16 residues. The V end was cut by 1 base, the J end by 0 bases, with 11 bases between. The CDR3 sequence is CASSLGGPASTDTQYF. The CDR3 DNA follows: TGTGCCAGCAGCTTAGGTGGGCCCGCTAGCACAGATACGCAGTATTTT.

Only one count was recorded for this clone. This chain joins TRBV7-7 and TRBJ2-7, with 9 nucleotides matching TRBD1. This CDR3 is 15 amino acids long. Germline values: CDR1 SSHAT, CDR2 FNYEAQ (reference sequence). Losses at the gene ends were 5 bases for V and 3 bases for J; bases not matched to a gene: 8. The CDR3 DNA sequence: TGTGCCAGCAGCCCAGGCGACAGGGGGATCTACGAGCAGTACTTC. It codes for CASSPGDRGIYEQYF.

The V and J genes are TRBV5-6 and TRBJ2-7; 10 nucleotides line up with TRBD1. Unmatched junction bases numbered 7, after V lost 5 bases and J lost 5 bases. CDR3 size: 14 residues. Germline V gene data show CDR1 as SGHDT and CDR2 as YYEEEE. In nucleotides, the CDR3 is TGTGCCAGCAGGGGCGGGACAGGGGTACACGAGCAGTACTTC. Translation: CASRGGTGVHEQYF.

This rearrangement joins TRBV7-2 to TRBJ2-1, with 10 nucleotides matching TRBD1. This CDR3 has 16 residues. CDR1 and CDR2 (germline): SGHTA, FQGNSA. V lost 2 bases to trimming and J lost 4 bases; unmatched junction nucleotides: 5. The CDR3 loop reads CASSLFPGQGYNEQFF. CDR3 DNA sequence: TGTGCCAGCAGCTTATTCCCGGGACAGGGGTACAATGAGCAGTTCTTC.